This T cell receptor beta chain was retrieved from a study of cytomegalovirus exposure and HLA in healthy donors. Broader study findings: The study flagged some 170 TCR beta chains as cytomegalovirus-associated. TCR beta V segments were, for the most part, productive about 90% or about 30% of the time in an earlier analysis.

Trimming pared 6 bases from V and 7 bases from J, leaving 15 bases between. Germline CDR1 and CDR2: SQVTM and ANQGSEA. The CDR3 contains 12 residues. A word on this clone: The antigen is unknown.

The PCR employed 60 Vbeta primers together with 13 Jbeta primers. Assay: immunoSEQ multiplex PCR; the TCRdb copy retains only in-frame clones and omits some. This sample has some 76,000 clones, with under 80% found just once. This TCR was sampled from a man in his fifties or sixties in good health and CMV-seropositive. The sequencing input was PBMCs. This sequence joins TRBV29-1 and TRBJ1-2; D might be TRBD1 (6 bases). For the CDR3, the DNA is TGCAGCGTGGGAGGGGGGGCCGGTGGCTACACCTTC. Translating it yields CSVGGGAGGYTF.